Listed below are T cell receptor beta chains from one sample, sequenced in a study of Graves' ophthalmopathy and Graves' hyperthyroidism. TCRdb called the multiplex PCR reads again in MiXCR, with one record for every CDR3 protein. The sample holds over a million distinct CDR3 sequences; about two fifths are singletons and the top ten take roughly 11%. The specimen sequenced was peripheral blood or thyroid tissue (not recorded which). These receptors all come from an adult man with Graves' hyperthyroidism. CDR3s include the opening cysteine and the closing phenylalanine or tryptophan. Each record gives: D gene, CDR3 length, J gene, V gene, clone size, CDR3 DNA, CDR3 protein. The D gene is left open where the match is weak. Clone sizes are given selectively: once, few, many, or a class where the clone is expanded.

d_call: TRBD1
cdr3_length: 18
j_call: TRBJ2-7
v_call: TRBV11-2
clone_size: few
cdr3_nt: TGTGCCAGCAGCTTACCCAGAGCCGGGACAGGGAACTCCTACGAGCAGTACTTC
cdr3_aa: CASSLPRAGTGNSYEQYF

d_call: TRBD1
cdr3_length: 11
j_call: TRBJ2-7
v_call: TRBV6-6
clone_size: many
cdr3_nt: TGTGCCACGACAGGGACCTACGAGCAGTACTTC
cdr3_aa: CATTGTYEQYF

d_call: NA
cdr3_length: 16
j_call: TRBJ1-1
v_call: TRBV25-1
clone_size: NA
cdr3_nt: TGTGCCAGCAGTGAAGAAGCGGGACCAGCTAAAATACAAGCTTTCTTT
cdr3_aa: CASSEEAGPAKIQAFF

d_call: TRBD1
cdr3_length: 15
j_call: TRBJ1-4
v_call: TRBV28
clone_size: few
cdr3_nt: TGTGCCAGCAGTTACCGACAGGGACGGTATGAAAAACTGTTTTTT
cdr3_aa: CASSYRQGRYEKLFF

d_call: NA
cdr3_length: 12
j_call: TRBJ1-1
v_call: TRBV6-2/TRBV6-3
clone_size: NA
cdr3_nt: TGTGCCAGCAGTTATTGGTCCTCTCGGGCTTTCTTT
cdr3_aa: CASSYWSSRAFF

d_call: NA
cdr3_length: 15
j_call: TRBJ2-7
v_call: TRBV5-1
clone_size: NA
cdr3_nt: TGCGCCAGCAGCTTGAGTAGGGGAAATACCTGCGAGCAGTACTTC
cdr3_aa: CASSLSRGNTCEQYF

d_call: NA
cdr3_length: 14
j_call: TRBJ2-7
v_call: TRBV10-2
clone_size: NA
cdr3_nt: TGTGCCAGCAGTTACTCGGAGGGGTCCTACGAGCAGTACTTC
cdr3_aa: CASSYSEGSYEQYF

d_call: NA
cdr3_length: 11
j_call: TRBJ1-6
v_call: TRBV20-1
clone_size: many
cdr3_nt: TGCAGTGCTAGAATGGGGGTCTCCCTCCACTTT
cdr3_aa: CSARMGVSLHF

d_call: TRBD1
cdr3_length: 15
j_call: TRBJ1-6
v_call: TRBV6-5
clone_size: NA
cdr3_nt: TGTGCCAGCAGGACTTTGGACAGGGGTAATTCACCCCTCCACTTT
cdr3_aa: CASRTLDRGNSPLHF

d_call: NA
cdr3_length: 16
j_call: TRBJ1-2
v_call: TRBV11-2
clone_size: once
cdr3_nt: TGTGCCAGCAGCTTATTGGGGTCCAGGGTTAACTATGGCTACACCTTC
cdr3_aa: CASSLLGSRVNYGYTF

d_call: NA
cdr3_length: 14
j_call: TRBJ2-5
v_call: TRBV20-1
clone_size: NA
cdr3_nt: TGCAGTGCTAGAGATCAGGGGAAGGGAGAGACCCAGTACTTC
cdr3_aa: CSARDQGKGETQYF

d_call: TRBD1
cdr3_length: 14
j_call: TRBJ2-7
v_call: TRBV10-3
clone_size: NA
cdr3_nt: TGTGCCAGCAGTGATAGGGGACAGGGGGCCGAGCAGTACTTC
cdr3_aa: CASSDRGQGAEQYF

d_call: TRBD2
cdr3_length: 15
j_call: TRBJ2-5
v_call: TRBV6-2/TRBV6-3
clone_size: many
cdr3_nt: TGTGCCAGCAGTTACGGAAGCGGGAGTATGGAGACCCAGTACTTC
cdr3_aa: CASSYGSGSMETQYF

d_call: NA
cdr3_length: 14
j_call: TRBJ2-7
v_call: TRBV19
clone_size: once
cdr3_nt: TGTGCCAGTAGTATGGGCGGGATCGTCCACGAGCAGTACTTC
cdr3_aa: CASSMGGIVHEQYF

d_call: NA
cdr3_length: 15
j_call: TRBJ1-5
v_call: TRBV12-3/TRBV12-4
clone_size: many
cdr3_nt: TGTGCCAGCAGTTTGTCGGGACGGTCCAATCAGCCCCAGCATTTT
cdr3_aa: CASSLSGRSNQPQHF

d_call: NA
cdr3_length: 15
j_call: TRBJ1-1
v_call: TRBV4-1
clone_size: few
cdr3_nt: TGCGCCAGCAGCCAAGCCCCCGCGGGTGAGGGCGAAGCTTTCTTT
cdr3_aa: CASSQAPAGEGEAFF

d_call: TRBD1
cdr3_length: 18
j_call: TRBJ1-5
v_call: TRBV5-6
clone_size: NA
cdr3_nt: TGTGCCAGCAGCGGGGACAGGGGGATATATTATAGCAATCAGCCCCAGCATTTT
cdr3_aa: CASSGDRGIYYSNQPQHF

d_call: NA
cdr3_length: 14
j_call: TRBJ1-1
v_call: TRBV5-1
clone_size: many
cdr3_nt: TGCGCCAGCAGCTTGTTAACGGGAGACACTGAAGCTTTCTTT
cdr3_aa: CASSLLTGDTEAFF

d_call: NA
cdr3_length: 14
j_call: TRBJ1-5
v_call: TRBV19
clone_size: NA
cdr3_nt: TGTGCCAGTACCTGGGACCGGATGGTGCAGGCCCAGCATTTT
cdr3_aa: CASTWDRMVQAQHF

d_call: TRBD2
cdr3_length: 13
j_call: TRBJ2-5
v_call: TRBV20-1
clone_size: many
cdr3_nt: TGCAGTGCTAGTTTTGGGGAGGGGGAGACCCAGTACTTC
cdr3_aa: CSASFGEGETQYF

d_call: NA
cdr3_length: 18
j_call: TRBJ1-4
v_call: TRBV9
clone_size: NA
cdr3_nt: TGTGCCAGCAGCCCTAATCCGGGGCCCCGCGTGGCTAATGAAAAACTGTTTTTT
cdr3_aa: CASSPNPGPRVANEKLFF

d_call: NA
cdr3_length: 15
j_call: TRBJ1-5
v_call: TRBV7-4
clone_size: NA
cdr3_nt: TGTGCCAGCAGTTTTTACATGCAGGGCAATCAGCCCCAGCATTTT
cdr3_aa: CASSFYMQGNQPQHF

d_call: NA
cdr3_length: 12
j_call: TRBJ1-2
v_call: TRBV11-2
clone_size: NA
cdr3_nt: TGTGCCAGCAGCTTAGTTAGGAGCGGCTACACCTTC
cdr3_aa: CASSLVRSGYTF

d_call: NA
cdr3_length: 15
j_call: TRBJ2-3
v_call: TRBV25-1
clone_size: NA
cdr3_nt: TGTGCCAGCAGTGACTTACGGGGGAGCACAGATACGCAGTATTTT
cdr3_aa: CASSDLRGSTDTQYF

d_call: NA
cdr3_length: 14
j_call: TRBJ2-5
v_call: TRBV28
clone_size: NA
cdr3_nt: TGTGCCAGCAGTCAAACAGGGACGCGGGAGACCCAGTACTTC
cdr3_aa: CASSQTGTRETQYF

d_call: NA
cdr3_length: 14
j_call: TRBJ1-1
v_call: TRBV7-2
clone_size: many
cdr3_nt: TGTGCCAGCAGCCGCAGGGGACAGAACACTGAAGCTTTCTTT
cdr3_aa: CASSRRGQNTEAFF

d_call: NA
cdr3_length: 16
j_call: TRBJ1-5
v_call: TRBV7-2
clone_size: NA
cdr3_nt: TGTGCCAGCAGCCCGGAAAGTCAACTGAGCAATCAGCCCCAGCATTTT
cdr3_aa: CASSPESQLSNQPQHF

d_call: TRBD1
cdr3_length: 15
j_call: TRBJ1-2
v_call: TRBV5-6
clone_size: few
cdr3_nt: TGTGCCAGCAGCGGAGGACAGGGCGAGGTTGGGGGCTACACCTTC
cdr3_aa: CASSGGQGEVGGYTF

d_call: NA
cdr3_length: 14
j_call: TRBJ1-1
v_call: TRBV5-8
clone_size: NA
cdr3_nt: TGTGCCAGCAGCTTGGCCACGGTCGGCACTGAAGCTTTCTTT
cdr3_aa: CASSLATVGTEAFF

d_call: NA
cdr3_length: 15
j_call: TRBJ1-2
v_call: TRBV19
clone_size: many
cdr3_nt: TGTGCCATCCAGACCCGAGACGGCAGAGCCTATGGCTACACCTTC
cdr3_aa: CAIQTRDGRAYGYTF

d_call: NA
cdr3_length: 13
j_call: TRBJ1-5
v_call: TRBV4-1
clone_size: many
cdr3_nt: TGCGCCAGCAGCCAAGATCGACGACAGCCCCAGCATTTT
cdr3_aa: CASSQDRRQPQHF

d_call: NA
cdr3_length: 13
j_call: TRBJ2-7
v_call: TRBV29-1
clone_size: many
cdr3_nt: TGCAGCGTAAGACTAGACGCCTACTACGAGCAGTACTTC
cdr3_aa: CSVRLDAYYEQYF

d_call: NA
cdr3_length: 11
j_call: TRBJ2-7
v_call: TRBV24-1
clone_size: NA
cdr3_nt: TGTGCCACCAGTGTAGCCTACGAGCAGTACTTC
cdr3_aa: CATSVAYEQYF

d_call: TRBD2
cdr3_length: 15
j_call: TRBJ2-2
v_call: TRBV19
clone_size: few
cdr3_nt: TGTGCCAGCCGGCGTCCGGGACTAGCGTCCGGGGAGCTGTTTTTT
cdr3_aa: CASRRPGLASGELFF

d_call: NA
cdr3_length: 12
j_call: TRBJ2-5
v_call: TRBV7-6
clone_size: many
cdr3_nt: TGTGCCAGCAGCTCATCACGAGAGACCCAGTACTTC
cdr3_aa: CASSSSRETQYF

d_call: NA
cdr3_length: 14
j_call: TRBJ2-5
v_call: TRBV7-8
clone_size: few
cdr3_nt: TGTGCCAGCAGCTTAGCTAGGGCGAGGGGGACCCAGTACTTC
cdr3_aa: CASSLARARGTQYF

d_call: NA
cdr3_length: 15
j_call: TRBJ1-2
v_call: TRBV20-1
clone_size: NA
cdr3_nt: TGCAGTGCCGAAAATCTAGCGGGAGGCGGCTATGGCTACACCTTC
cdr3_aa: CSAENLAGGGYGYTF

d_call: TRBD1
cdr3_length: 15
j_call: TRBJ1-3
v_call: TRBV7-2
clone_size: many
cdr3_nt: TGTGCCAGCAGCCCCCGGACAGGGTTCGGAAACACCATATATTTT
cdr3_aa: CASSPRTGFGNTIYF

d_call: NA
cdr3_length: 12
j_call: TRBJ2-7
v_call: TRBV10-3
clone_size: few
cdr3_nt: TGTGCCATCCCCGGGCCAGACGGCGAGCAGTACTTC
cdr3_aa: CAIPGPDGEQYF

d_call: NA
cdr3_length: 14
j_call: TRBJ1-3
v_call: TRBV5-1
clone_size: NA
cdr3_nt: TGCGCCAGCAGCTTGGACAATGCAGGAAACACCATATATTTT
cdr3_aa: CASSLDNAGNTIYF

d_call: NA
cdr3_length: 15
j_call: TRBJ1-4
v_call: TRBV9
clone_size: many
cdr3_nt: TGTGCCAGCAGCCTGACAGCTGCAACTAATGAAAAACTGTTTTTT
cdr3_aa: CASSLTAATNEKLFF

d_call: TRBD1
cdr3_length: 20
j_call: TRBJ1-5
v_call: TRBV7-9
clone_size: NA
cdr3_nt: TGTGCCAGCAGCTTGCAAACCCTCGACAGGGAACTTTATAGCAATCAGCCCCAGCATTTT
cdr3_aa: CASSLQTLDRELYSNQPQHF

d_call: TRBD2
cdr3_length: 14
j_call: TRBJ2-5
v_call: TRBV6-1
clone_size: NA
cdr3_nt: TGTGCCAGCAGCCTAACTAGCGGTTTTGAGACCCAGTACTTC
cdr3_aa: CASSLTSGFETQYF

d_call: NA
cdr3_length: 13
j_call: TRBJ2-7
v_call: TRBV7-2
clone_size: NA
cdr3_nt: TGTGCCAGCAGCTTACAGAGCTCCCACGAGCAGTACTTC
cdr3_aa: CASSLQSSHEQYF

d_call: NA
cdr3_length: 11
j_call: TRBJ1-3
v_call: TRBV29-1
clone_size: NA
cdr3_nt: TGCAGCGTTGCGGTCTATATCACCATATATTTT
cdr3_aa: CSVAVYITIYF

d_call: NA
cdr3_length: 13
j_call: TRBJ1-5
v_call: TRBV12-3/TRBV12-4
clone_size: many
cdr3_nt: TGTGCCAGCAGTTCAGGGGACAATCAGCCCCAGCATTTT
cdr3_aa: CASSSGDNQPQHF

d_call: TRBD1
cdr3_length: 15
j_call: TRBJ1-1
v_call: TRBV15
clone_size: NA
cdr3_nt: TGTGCCACCAGCGGTGACAGGGGTTTTCGCACTGAAGCTTTCTTT
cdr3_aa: CATSGDRGFRTEAFF

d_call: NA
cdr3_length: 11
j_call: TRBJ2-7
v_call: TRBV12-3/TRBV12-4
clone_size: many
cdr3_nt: TGTGCCAGCAGAAAGACATACGAGCAGTACTTC
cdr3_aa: CASRKTYEQYF

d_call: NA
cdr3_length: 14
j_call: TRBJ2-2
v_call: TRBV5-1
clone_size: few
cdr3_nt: TGCGCCAGCAGTTGGGACCCTAACACCGGGGAGCTGTTTTTT
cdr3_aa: CASSWDPNTGELFF

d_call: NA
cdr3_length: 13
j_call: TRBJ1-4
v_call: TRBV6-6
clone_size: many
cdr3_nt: TGTGCCAGCAGTTACACACGCAATGAAAAACTGTTTTTT
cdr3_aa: CASSYTRNEKLFF

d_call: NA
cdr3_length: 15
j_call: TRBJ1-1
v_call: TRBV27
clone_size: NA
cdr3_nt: TGTGCCAGCAGCCAACCCGGGCGGCTAAACACTGAAGCTTTCTTT
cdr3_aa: CASSQPGRLNTEAFF

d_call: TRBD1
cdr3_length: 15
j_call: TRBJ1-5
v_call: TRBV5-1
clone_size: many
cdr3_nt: TGCGCCAGCAGAACCGATACAGGGGTCAATCAGCCCCAGCATTTT
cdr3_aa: CASRTDTGVNQPQHF

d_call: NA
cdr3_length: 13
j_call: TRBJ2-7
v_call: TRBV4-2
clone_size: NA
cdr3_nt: TGTGCCAGCAGCCAAGATGCGGGGCGTGAGCAGTACTTC
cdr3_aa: CASSQDAGREQYF